The source of this TCR beta chain is a study of blood T cell repertoires in COVID-19. Overall study: From T cells, B-cell-depleted T cells, or PBMCs came the material, which was cDNA or gDNA.

The length of the CDR3 is 16 residues. Germline CDR1 reads SGHTA; CDR2 reads FQGTGA. Trimming took off 5 bases at V and 0 bases at J, with 13 bases between the two ends. Using immunoSEQ multiplex PCR, the repertoire was profiled, and TCRdb retains in-frame clones only, with some absent. The sample records roughly 280,000 clones, approximately 86% being singletons. The chain combines TRBV7-3 with TRBJ2-2; D is ambiguous. Sequenced material: peripheral blood. This TCR was recovered from a man in his forties with active or convalescent COVID-19. CDR3 nucleotide sequence: TGTGCCAGCAGCCAAACGGGTCAAACGAACACCGGGGAGCTGTTTTTT. It specifies CASSQTGQTNTGELFF.